This T cell receptor beta chain is from a study of control samples from healthy donors and cancer patients. V was pared by 5 bases and J by 2 bases, with 10 bases between. Germline V gene lookup returns CDR1 SGHTA and CDR2 FQGNSA. This CDR3 has 14 residues. Only in-frame clones appear in the TCRdb table, and some are missing; sequencing was by immunoSEQ multiplex PCR. The table has around 160,000 clones, over 85% seen once. The sample consisted of blood. This chain links TRBV7-2 with TRBJ1-5; D ambiguous. The source of this sequence is a man in his late teens or twenties in good health. CDR3: CASSGRGRNQPQHF. The CDR3 bases are TGTGCCAGCAGCGGACGCGGTCGCAATCAGCCCCAGCATTTT.